One T cell receptor (beta chain) is described in this entry. Its matching antigen is unknown. One end of the junction fails to match germline, which may point to a read error. The length of the CDR3 is 15 residues. Looked up from germline, CDR1 is SGDLS and CDR2 is YYNGEE. This sample was included in a study of post-analysis software for immune sequencing data. General observations from the study: In patients, about 5 TRBV segments were more frequent than in controls, with TRBV5-6, TRBV5-1 and TRBV20-1 among them.

TCR beta cDNA libraries had unique molecular identifiers. TCRdb itself ran the PCR reads through MiXCR, one entry per CDR3 protein. The top ten clones hold about 6% of a sample with fewer than 550,000 distinct CDR3 sequences, around 31% of them seen once. Sequenced: blood. The chain recombines TRBV9 with TRBJ2-1, with D possibly being TRBD2 (5 bases). The TCR sequence derives from a girl aged 2 to 17 with multiple sclerosis. The CDR3 nucleotides are TGTGCCAGCAGCGTATCCGGGAACACCGACAATGGGCAGTTCTTC. Its protein is CASSVSGNTDNGQFF.